This TCR beta chain is drawn from a study of blood T cell repertoires in COVID-19. The table came from immunoSEQ multiplex PCR; TCRdb's copy has only in-frame clones and leaves some out. The sample holds approximately 280,000 clones, 80% to 95% seen once. Trimming cost V 4 bases and J 5 bases, with 7 bases left between them. The germline CDR1 and CDR2 sequences are SGHDT and YYEEEE. The CDR3 is 13 residues long. The chain links TRBV5-6 to TRBJ1-6; D unresolved. The sequence was obtained from a woman in her twenties or thirties with COVID-19, enrolled during active disease. Material for sequencing was peripheral blood. The chain's CDR3 is CASSLANNSPLHF. CDR3 bases: TGTGCCAGCAGCCTCGCTAATAATTCACCCCTCCACTTT.